The rows below give T cell receptor beta chains drawn from one sample of a study of neoadjuvant anti-PD-1 for oral cavity cancer. Some clones are missing from TCRdb's copy, which holds only in-frame ones; the method was immunoSEQ multiplex PCR. The repertoire has around 67,000 clones, about nine tenths of them found once; the top ten carry more than 2.5%. The material was PBMCs, obtained after nivolumab (anti-PD-1) treatment. Every receptor here comes from a person aged 35-79 years with oral cavity squamous cell carcinoma. Each CDR3 is given with its conserved first and last residue. The D gene is left open where the match is weak. For some rows the clone size is stated as once, few or many, or as a class when expanded; others skip it.

J	D	V	length	size	DNA	CDR3
TRBJ2-2	TRBD1	TRBV5-6	16	.	TGTGCCAGCAGCGAGACAGGGTGGTGGGGCACCGGGGAGCTGTTTTTT	CASSETGWWGTGELFF
TRBJ2-1	TRBD2	TRBV15	16	once	TGTGCCACCAGCAGAAACCTAATCGGCGGGGGGGATGAGCAGTTCTTC	CATSRNLIGGGDEQFF
TRBJ1-2	.	TRBV30	15	.	TGTGCCTGGCACAGACGAATTCTAGAGACCTATGGCTACACCTTC	CAWHRRILETYGYTF
TRBJ2-1	.	TRBV27	14	.	TGTGCCAGCAGTCTGGTCCGGCAGTACAATGAGCAGTTCTTC	CASSLVRQYNEQFF
TRBJ2-7	.	TRBV11-2	14	.	TGTGCCAGCAGCCTCTCTGACGGGGGCTACGAGCAGTACTTC	CASSLSDGGYEQYF
TRBJ2-1	.	TRBV7-8	17	.	TGTGCCAGCAGCCCAACCGGTGGGGGGGCTACCTACAATGAGCAGTTCTTC	CASSPTGGGATYNEQFF
TRBJ1-2	.	TRBV7-6	13	.	TGTGCCAGCAGCCATACCCGGGGGTATGGCTACACCTTC	CASSHTRGYGYTF
TRBJ2-7	.	TRBV11-2	12	.	TGTGCCAGCAGCAAGGGCGGCTACGAGCAGTACTTC	CASSKGGYEQYF
TRBJ2-7	TRBD2	TRBV7-8	16	.	TGTGCCAGCAGCTTAGGGCCTAGCGGGAGGGGTTACGAGCAGTACTTC	CASSLGPSGRGYEQYF
TRBJ1-2	.	TRBV4-1	15	.	TGCGCCAGCAGCCCGCAAAACGGGGATGGCTATGGCTACACCTTC	CASSPQNGDGYGYTF
TRBJ2-7	.	TRBV7-7	13	.	TGTGCCAGCAGCTTAGCCACAGGGTCCGAGCAGTACTTC	CASSLATGSEQYF
TRBJ1-2	.	TRBV27	14	.	TGTGCCAGCAGTCCTAACCGACAGGTCGGGGGCTACACCTTC	CASSPNRQVGGYTF
TRBJ2-7	TRBD1	TRBV6-5	14	.	TGTGCCAGCAGGCTGGACAGGGCCCCCTACGAGCAGTACTTC	CASRLDRAPYEQYF
TRBJ2-3	.	TRBV9	18	.	TGTGCCAGCAGCCCTCGACGGGGTCTAGCGACTAGCACAGATACGCAGTATTTT	CASSPRRGLATSTDTQYF
TRBJ2-3	.	TRBV19	12	.	TGTGCCAGTAGTACAGGGGTGGATACGCAGTATTTT	CASSTGVDTQYF
TRBJ2-7	.	TRBV29-1	12	.	TGCAGCGTCCCGGGGGTAGCCAGCGAGCAGTACTTC	CSVPGVASEQYF
TRBJ2-7	TRBD2	TRBV15	16	.	TGTGCCACCAGCACTACCTTAGCGGGATCGTCCTACGAGCAGTACTTC	CATSTTLAGSSYEQYF
TRBJ1-1	.	TRBV6-1	12	.	TGTGCCAGCAGTGAAAGAGTGTCGGGGGCTTTCTTT	CASSERVSGAFF
TRBJ2-7	TRBD2	TRBV7-3	15	.	TGTGCCAGCAGCCCGGGGACTAGCGGGCCCTACGAGCAGTACTTC	CASSPGTSGPYEQYF
TRBJ2-1	TRBD2	TRBV11-2	14	.	TGTGCCAGCAGCTTAGCGGGGGGGCCTTATGAGCAGTTCTTC	CASSLAGGPYEQFF
TRBJ2-6	.	TRBV7-6	19	.	TGTGCCAGCAGCTTCCCCGGCGCTCGGGACCGGGGAGGGGCCAACGTCCTGACTTTC	CASSFPGARDRGGANVLTF
TRBJ2-3	.	TRBV20-1	11	.	TGCAGTGCTAGAATGGTAGATACGCAGTATTTT	CSARMVDTQYF
TRBJ2-7	TRBD1	TRBV29-1	14	.	TGCAGCGTTGAAGATGGGGACAGGGTGGGCGAGCAGTACTTC	CSVEDGDRVGEQYF
TRBJ2-3	TRBD1	TRBV6-1	16	.	TGTGCCAGCAGTGTAGAACCCGGGACAGGCACGGATACGCAGTATTTT	CASSVEPGTGTDTQYF
TRBJ2-6	.	TRBV7-9	18	.	TGTGCCAGCAGCTTATTGGGGTGGGGACGTTCTGGGGCCAACGTCCTGACTTTC	CASSLLGWGRSGANVLTF
TRBJ2-5	.	TRBV4-1	16	.	TGCGCCAGCAGCCAAACAGGCCCCGGCAACCCGGAGACCCAGTACTTC	CASSQTGPGNPETQYF
TRBJ2-7	.	TRBV2	11	few	TGTGCCAGCAGGGGCGGGTACGAGCAGTACTTC	CASRGGYEQYF
TRBJ2-5	.	TRBV29-1	14	few	TGCAGCGTTGTAGTCGGGGGTATCCAAGAGACCCAGTACTTC	CSVVVGGIQETQYF
TRBJ2-7	.	TRBV11-2	14	.	TGTGCCAGCACCACCCCCCGATTTGGGTACGAGCAGTACTTC	CASTTPRFGYEQYF
TRBJ2-7	.	TRBV6-5	13	.	TGTGCCAGCAGTTACTCTGGTGACCACGGGCAGTACTTC	CASSYSGDHGQYF
TRBJ2-7	TRBD2	TRBV5-4	16	.	TGTGCCAGCAGCCCCCGGGGGGAACGGGAGACCCACGAGCAGTACTTC	CASSPRGERETHEQYF
TRBJ2-3	.	TRBV7-9	15	.	TGTGCCAGCAGCTTACAGGGACTCAACACAGATACGCAGTATTTT	CASSLQGLNTDTQYF
TRBJ1-1	TRBD1	TRBV9	15	.	TGTGCCAGCAGCGTGCAGGGACAGATGAACACTGAAGCTTTCTTT	CASSVQGQMNTEAFF
TRBJ1-4	.	TRBV6-6	15	.	TGTGCCAGCAGTTACCTAGGGGCCCGGAATGAAAAACTGTTTTTT	CASSYLGARNEKLFF
TRBJ1-6	.	TRBV7-2	17	.	TGTGCCAGCAGCCCCCTCCTCCGGACAGTCTATAATTCACCCCTCCACTTT	CASSPLLRTVYNSPLHF
TRBJ1-2	.	TRBV6-1	13	.	TGTGCCAGCAGTGGGGCCTATTCGGCTGGCTACACCTTC	CASSGAYSAGYTF
TRBJ1-1	.	TRBV4-2	14	.	TGTGCCAGCAGCCAAGAGGCTCTAAACACTGAAGCTTTCTTT	CASSQEALNTEAFF
TRBJ2-1	.	TRBV9	14	.	TGTGCCAGCAGCCCACAAACGACTTACAATGAGCAGTTCTTC	CASSPQTTYNEQFF
TRBJ2-4	TRBD1	TRBV6-1	17	.	TGTGCCAGCAGTGCCTTACAGGGGACGTTGACCAAAAACATTCAGTACTTC	CASSALQGTLTKNIQYF
TRBJ1-1	.	TRBV25-1	15	.	TGTGCCAGCAGACAAGGGGGAGGGTTTTGGACTGAAGCTTTCTTT	CASRQGGGFWTEAFF